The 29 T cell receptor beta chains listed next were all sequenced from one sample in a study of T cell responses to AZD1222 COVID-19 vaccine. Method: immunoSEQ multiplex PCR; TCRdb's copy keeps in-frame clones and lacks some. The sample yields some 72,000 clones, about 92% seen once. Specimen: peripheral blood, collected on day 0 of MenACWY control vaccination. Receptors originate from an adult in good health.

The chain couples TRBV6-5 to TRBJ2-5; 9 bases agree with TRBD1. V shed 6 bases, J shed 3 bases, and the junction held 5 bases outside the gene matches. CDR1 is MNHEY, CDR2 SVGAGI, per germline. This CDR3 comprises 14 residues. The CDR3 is CASSLRTGEETQYF. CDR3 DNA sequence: TGTGCCAGCAGCCTACGGACAGGGGAAGAGACCCAGTACTTC.

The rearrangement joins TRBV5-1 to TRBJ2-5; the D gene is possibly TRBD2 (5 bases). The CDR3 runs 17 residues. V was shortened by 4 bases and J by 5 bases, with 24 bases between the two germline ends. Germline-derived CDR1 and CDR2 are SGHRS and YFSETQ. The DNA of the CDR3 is TGCGCCAGCAGCGCCCTACTGAGCGGAGTGTCTATTGAGACCCAGTACTTC. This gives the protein CASSALLSGVSIETQYF.

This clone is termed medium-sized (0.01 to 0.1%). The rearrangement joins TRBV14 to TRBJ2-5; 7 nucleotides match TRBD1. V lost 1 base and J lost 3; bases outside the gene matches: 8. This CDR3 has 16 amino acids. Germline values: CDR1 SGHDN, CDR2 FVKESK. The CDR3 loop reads CASSQGEGQWKETQYF. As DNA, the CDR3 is TGTGCCAGCAGCCAAGGCGAGGGACAGTGGAAAGAGACCCAGTACTTC.

The CDR3 loop reads CASSRGGINTIYF. In DNA, the CDR3 is TGTGCCAGCAGTAGAGGAGGGATCAACACCATATATTTT. J is TRBJ1-3 and V is TRBV6-5; D unclear. Germline-derived CDR1 and CDR2 are MNHEY and SVGAGI. This CDR3 comprises 13 residues. The V end was cut by 5 bases, the J end by 7 bases, with 12 bases between.

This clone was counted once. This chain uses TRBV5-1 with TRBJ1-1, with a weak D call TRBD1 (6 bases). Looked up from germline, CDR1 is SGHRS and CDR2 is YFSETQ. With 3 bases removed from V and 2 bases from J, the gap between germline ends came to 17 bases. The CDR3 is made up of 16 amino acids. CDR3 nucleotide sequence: TGCGCCAGCAGCTCGGCCCCCTCGGGACAAAACACTGAAGCTTTCTTT. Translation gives CASSSAPSGQNTEAFF.

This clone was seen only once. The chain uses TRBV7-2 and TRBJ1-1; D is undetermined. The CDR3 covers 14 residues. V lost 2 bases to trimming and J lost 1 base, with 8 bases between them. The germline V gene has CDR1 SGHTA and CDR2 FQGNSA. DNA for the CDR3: TGTGCCAGCAGCTTACGGATAGAGAACACTGAAGCTTTCTTT. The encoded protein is CASSLRIENTEAFF.

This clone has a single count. The chain's CDR3 is CASRNGYTF. CDR3 bases: TGTGCCAGCAGGAATGGCTACACCTTC. The chain is built from TRBV2 and TRBJ1-2, with D uncertain. The CDR3 consists of 9 residues. CDR1 SNHLY and CDR2 FYNNEI come from the germline V gene. V lost 6 bases, J lost 6 bases, and 2 bases lay in between.

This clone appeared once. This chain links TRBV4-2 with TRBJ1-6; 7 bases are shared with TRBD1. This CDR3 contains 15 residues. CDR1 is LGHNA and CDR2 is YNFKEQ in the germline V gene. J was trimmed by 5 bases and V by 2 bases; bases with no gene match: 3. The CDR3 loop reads CASSQSGTDNSPLHF. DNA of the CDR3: TGTGCCAGCAGCCAATCCGGGACAGATAATTCACCCCTCCACTTT.

CDR3 amino acids: CASSPGTESLYGYTF. CDR3 bases: TGCGCCAGCAGCCCGGGGACGGAGTCTCTCTATGGCTACACCTTC. V and J are TRBV5-1 and TRBJ1-2, with a tentative D call TRBD1 (5 bases). Trimming shortened V by 4 bases and J by 4 bases, and 17 bases separated the two germline ends. CDR1 is SGHRS, CDR2 YFSETQ, per germline. The CDR3 has 15 residues.

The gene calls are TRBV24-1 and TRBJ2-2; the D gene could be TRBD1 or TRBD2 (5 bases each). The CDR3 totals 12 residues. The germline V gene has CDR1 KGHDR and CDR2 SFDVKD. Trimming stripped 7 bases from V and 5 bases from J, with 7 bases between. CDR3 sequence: CATRGVTGELFF. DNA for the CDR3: TGTGCCACCAGGGGGGTAACCGGGGAGCTGTTTTTT.

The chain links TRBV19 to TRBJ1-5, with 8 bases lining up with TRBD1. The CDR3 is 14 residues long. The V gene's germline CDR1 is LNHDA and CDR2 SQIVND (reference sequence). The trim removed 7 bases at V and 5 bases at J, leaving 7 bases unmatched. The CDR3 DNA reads TGTGCCAGTAAACTGACAGGGGTATATCAGCCCCAGCATTTT. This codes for CASKLTGVYQPQHF.

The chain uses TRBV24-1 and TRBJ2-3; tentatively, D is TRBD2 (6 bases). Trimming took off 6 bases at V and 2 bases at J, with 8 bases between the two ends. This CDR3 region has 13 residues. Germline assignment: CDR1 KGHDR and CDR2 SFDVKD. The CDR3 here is CATSTGVTDTQYF. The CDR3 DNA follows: TGTGCCACCAGTACGGGAGTCACAGATACGCAGTATTTT.

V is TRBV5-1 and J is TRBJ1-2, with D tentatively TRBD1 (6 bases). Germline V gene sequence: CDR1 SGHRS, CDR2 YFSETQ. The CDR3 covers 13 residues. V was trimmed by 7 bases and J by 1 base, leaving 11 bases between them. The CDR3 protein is CASADRLNYGYTF. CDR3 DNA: TGCGCCAGCGCGGACAGACTTAACTATGGCTACACCTTC.

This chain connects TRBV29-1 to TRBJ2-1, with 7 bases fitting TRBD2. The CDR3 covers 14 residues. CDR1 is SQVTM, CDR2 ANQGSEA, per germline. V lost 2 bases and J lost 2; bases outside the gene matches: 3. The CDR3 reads CSVESLAAYNEQFF. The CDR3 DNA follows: TGCAGCGTTGAATCTCTAGCGGCCTACAATGAGCAGTTCTTC.

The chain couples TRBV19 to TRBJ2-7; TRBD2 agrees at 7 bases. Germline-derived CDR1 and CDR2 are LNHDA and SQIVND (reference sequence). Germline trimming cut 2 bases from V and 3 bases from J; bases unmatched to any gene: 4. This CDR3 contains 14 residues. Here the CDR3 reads CASSISGGGYEQYF. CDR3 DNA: TGTGCCAGTAGTATAAGCGGCGGGGGCTACGAGCAGTACTTC.

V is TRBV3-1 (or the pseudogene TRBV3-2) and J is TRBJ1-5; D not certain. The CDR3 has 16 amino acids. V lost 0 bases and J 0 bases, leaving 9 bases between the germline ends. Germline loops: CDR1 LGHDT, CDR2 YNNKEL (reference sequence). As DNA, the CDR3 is TGTGCCAGCAGCCAAGATTCCGGACTTAGCAATCAGCCCCAGCATTTT. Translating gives CASSQDSGLSNQPQHF.

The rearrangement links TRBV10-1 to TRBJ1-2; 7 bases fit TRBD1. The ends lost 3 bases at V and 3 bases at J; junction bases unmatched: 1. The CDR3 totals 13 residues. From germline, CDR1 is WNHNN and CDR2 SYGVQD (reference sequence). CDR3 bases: TGCGCCAGCAGTGAAGGACAGGACTATGGCTACACCTTC. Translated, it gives CASSEGQDYGYTF.

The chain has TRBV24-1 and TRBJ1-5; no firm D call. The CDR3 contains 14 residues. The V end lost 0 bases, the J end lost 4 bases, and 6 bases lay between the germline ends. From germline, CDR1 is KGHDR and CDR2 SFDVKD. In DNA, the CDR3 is TGTGCCACCAGTGATTTGCAAGCGAATCAGCCCCAGCATTTT. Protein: CATSDLQANQPQHF.

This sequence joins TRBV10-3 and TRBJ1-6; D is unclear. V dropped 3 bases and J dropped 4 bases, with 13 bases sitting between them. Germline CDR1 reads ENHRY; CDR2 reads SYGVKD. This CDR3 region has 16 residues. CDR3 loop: CAISDSSRNYNSPLHF. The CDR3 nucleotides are TGTGCCATCAGTGACTCCTCGAGGAATTATAATTCACCCCTCCACTTT.

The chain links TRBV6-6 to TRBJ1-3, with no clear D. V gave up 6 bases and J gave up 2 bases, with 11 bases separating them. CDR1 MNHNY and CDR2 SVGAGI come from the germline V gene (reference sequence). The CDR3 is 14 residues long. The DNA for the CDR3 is TGTGCCAGCAGCACGGGCACTGCTGGAAACACCATATATTTT. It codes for CASSTGTAGNTIYF.

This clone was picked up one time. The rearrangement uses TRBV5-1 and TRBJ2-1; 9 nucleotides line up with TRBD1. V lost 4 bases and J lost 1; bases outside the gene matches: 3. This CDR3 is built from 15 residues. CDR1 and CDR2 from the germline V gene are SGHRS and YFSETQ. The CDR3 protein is CASSPGQGSYNEQFF. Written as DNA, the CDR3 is TGCGCCAGCAGCCCAGGACAGGGGTCCTACAATGAGCAGTTCTTC. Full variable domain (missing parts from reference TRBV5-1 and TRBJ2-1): KAGVTQTPRYLIKTRGQQVTLSCSPISGHRSVSWYQQTPGQGLQFLFEYFSETQRNKGNFPGRFSGRQFSNSRSEMNVSTLELGDSALYLCASSPGQGSYNEQFFGPGTRLTVL.

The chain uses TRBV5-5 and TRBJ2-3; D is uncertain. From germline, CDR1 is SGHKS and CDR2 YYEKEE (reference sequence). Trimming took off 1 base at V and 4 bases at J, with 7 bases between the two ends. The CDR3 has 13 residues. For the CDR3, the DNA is TGTGCCAGCAGCTTGAGGGTATCAGATACGCAGTATTTT. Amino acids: CASSLRVSDTQYF.

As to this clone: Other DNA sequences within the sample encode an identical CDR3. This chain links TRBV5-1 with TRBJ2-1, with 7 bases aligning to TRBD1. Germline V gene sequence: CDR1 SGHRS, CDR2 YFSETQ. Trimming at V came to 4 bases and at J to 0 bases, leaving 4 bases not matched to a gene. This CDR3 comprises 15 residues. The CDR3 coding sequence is TGCGCCAGCAGCACGACAGGGAGCTCCTACAATGAGCAGTTCTTC. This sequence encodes CASSTTGSSYNEQFF.

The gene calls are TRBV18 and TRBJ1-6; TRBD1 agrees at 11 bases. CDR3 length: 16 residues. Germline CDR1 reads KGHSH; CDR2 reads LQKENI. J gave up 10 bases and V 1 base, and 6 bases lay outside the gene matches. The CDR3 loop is CASSPRPGQGVSPLHF. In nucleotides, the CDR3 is TGTGCCAGCTCACCACGTCCGGGACAGGGGGTATCACCCCTCCACTTT.

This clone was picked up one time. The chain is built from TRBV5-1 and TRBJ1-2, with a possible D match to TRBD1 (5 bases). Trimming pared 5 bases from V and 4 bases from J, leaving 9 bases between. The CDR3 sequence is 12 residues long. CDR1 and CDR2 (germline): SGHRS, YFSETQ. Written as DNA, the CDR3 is TGCGCCAGCAGTGGGGGGTTCTATGGCTACACCTTC. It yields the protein CASSGGFYGYTF. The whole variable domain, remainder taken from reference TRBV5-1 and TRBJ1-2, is KAGVTQTPRYLIKTRGQQVTLSCSPISGHRSVSWYQQTPGQGLQFLFEYFSETQRNKGNFPGRFSGRQFSNSRSEMNVSTLELGDSALYLCASSGGFYGYTFGSGTRLTVV.

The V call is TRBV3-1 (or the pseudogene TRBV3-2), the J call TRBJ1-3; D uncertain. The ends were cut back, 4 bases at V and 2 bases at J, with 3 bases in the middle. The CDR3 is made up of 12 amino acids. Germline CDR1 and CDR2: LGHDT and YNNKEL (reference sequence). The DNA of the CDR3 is TGTGCCAGCAGCCCCCCTGGAAACACCATATATTTT. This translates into CASSPPGNTIYF.

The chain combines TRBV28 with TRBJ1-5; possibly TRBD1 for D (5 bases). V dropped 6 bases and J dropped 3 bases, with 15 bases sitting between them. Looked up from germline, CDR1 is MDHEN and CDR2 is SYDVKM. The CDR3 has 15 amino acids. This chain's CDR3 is CASSVTRGVNQPQHF. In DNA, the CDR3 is TGTGCCAGCAGCGTGACAAGGGGAGTCAATCAGCCCCAGCATTTT.

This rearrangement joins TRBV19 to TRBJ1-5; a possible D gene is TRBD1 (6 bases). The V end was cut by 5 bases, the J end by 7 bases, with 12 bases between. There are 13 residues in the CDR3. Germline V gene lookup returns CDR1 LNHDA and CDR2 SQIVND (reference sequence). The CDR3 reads CASSPGVKQPQHF. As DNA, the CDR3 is TGTGCCAGTAGTCCAGGGGTGAAACAGCCCCAGCATTTT.

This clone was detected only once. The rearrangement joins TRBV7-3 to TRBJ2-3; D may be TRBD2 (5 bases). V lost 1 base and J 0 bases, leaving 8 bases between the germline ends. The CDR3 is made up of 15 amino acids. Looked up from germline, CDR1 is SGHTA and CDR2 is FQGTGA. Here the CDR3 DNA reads TGTGCCAGCAGCTTAAGCGGGCCTAGCACAGATACGCAGTATTTT. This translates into CASSLSGPSTDTQYF.